This section outlines one T cell receptor beta chain sequence together with its context. The data were obtained in a study of OX40 agonist ivuxolimab in advanced cancers. The V segment lost 0 bases and the J segment 6 bases; nucleotides outside the gene matches: 11. This CDR3 has 17 amino acids. CDR1 and CDR2 (germline): SGHKS, YYEKEE (reference sequence). Sequencing used immunoSEQ multiplex PCR; TCRdb keeps in-frame clones, though not all of them. The sample carries about 76,000 clones, around 86% recorded once. Sample: CD4+ or CD8+ T cells sorted from blood, taken in a trial of the OX40 agonist ivuxolimab. The chain employs TRBV5-5 and TRBJ2-1; TRBD2 matches at 8 bases. The sequence derives from an adult with an advanced solid tumor such as melanoma, head and neck, liver or kidney cancer. The CDR3 region is CASSLAGYGGGFNEQFF. CDR3 sequence (DNA): TGTGCCAGCAGCTTGGCGGGTTATGGCGGGGGGTTCAATGAGCAGTTCTTC.